What follows is one TCR beta chain and its context. Antigen specificity is unknown. The CDR3 runs to 17 residues. Pooling of second doses given at about 4 or about 12 weeks was done. The data were obtained in a study of T cell responses to AZD1222 COVID-19 vaccine. The data were produced by immunoSEQ multiplex PCR, yet TCRdb's version contains in-frame clones alone and is incomplete. The sample comprises 95,000 to 100,000 clones, 84% of which are singletons, and over 12% rests with the top ten. General study points: Mostly white British, mostly female donors; authors suggested clonal diversity may be underestimated.

The sample was peripheral blood, taken 28 days after the second AZD1222 dose. The chain joins TRBV21-1 to TRBJ1-2; TRBD1 was called by the table and not checked on the DNA. TRBV21-1 is a pseudogene locus. The TCR was taken from an adult who received the AZD1222 COVID-19 vaccine. This chain's CDR3 is CASSKARGEQGWSGYTF. The CDR3 nucleotides are TGTGCCAGCAGCAAAGCCCGAGGCGAACAGGGCTGGAGTGGCTACACCTTC.